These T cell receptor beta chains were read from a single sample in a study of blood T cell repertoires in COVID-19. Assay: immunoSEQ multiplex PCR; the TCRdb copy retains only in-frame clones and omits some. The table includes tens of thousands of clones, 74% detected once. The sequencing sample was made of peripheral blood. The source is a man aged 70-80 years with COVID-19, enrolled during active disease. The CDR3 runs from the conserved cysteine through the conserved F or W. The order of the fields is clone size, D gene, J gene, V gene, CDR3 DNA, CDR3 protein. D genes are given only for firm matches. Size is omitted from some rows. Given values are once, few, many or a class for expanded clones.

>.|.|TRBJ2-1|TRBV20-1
TGCAGTGCAGGCGGTACGTTCTTC
CSAGGTFF
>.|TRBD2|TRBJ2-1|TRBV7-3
TGTGCCAGCAGCTCGGGACTAGCGTACTCCGATGAGCAGTTCTTC
CASSSGLAYSDEQFF
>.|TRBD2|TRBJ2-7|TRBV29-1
TGCAGCGTCTTAGCGGGAGATTCTAATAAGTACTTC
CSVLAGDSNKYF
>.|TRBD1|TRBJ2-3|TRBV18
TGTGCCAGCTCAGGACAGGGGGCAGATACGCAGTATTTT
CASSGQGADTQYF
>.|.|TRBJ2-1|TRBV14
TGTGCCAGCAGCCAAATAGCGGCCTCCTACAATGAGCAGTTCTTC
CASSQIAASYNEQFF
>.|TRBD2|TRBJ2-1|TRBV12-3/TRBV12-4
TGTGCCAGCAGTTTAATAGCGGGAGAAGAGCAGTTCTTC
CASSLIAGEEQFF
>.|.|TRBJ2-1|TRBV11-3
TGTGCCAGCAGCTTAGATCCGAGTCGTAACAATGAGCAGTTCTTC
CASSLDPSRNNEQFF
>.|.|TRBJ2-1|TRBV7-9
TGTGCCAGCAGCCCCTTGAGCGGCCAGGGGAGCAATGAGCAGTTCTTC
CASSPLSGQGSNEQFF
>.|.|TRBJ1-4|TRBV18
TGTGCCAGCTCACCACGGGGCAGGGCCGTTCGGGAAAAACTGTTTTTT
CASSPRGRAVREKLFF
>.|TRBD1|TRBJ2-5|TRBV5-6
TGTGCCAGCAGCTTCCCGGGACAGGGAAGTGCGAAGACCCAGTACTTC
CASSFPGQGSAKTQYF
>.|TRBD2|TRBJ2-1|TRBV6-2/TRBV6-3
TGTGCCAGCAGTTACTCCGTGAAGGTGGCTGAGCGGGAGGTACGTGAGCAGTTCTTC
CASSYSVKVAEREVREQFF
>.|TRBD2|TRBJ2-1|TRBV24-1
TGTGCCACCAGTGAAAGAAGCGGGAGATCCTACAATGAGCAGTTCTTC
CATSERSGRSYNEQFF
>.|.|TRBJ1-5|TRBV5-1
TGCGCCAGCAGCTTGGATGGTACTAATCAGCCCCAGCATTTT
CASSLDGTNQPQHF
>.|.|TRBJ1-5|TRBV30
TGTGCCTGGAGTCCTGGGAGCGGCAATCAGCCCCAGCATTTT
CAWSPGSGNQPQHF
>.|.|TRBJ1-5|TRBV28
TGTGCCATCTTCAGTGGCCGACAGAGCAATCAGCCCCAGCATTTT
CAIFSGRQSNQPQHF
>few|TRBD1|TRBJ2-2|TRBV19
TGTGCCACCTCGACAGGGGTGGATACCGGGGAGCTGTTTTTT
CATSTGVDTGELFF
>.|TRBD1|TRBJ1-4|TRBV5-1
TGCGCCAGCAGCCAAGGGACAGGGGTTTCTGTAAAACTGTTTTTT
CASSQGTGVSVKLFF
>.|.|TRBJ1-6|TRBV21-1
TGTGCCAGCAGCAAAAGGGGGCAGGGGACGCATAATTCACCCCTCCACTTT
CASSKRGQGTHNSPLHF
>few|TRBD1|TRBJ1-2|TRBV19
TGTGCCAGTAGTATTACCGCAGGGGGCTCTGGCTACACCTTC
CASSITAGGSGYTF
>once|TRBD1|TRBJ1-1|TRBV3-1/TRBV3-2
TGTGCCAGCAGCCAAGCAGCGTCCGGGACAGGGGTTTTCGCTCGAATCACTGAAGCTTTCTTT
CASSQAASGTGVFARITEAFF
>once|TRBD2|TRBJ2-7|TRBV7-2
TGTGCCAGCAGCTCTACCAGGGGACTAGCGGGATTCTCCTACGAGCAGTACTTC
CASSSTRGLAGFSYEQYF
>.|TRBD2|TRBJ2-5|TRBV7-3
TGTGCCAGCAGCTCTCAAGCGGGGGGAGAGACCCAGTACTTC
CASSSQAGGETQYF
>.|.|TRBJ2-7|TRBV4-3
TGCGCCAGCAGCCAGGCGGTGGATACCATGTCCTACGAGCAGTACTTC
CASSQAVDTMSYEQYF
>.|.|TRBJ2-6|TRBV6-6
TGTGCCTCCTCGTCTGGGGCCAACGTCCTGACTTTC
CASSSGANVLTF
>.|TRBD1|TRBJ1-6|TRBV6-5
TGTGCCAGCAGGACCGGGACAGCTAATTCACCCCTCCACTTT
CASRTGTANSPLHF
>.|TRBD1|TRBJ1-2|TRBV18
TGTGCCAGCTCACCAGGACAGGGAATTAACTATGGCTACACCTTC
CASSPGQGINYGYTF
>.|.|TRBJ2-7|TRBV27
TGTGCCAGCTGGAGGGCACAGGCCCTCTCCTACGAGCAGTACTTC
CASWRAQALSYEQYF
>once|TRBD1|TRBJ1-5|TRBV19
TGTGCCAGTAGTATACGACTGGGGACAGGGTATGGGCAGCCCCAGCATTTT
CASSIRLGTGYGQPQHF
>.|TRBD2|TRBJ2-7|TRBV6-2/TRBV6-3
TGTGCCAGCAGTTACTTTAGCGGGAGGTACGAGCAGTACTTC
CASSYFSGRYEQYF
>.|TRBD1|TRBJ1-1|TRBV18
TGTGCCAGCTCGCCTTTGGCGGGACAGACGAACACTGAAGCTTTCTTT
CASSPLAGQTNTEAFF
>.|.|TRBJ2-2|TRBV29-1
TGCAGCGCATTATCCGGGACTCTCAACACCGGGGAGCTGTTTTTT
CSALSGTLNTGELFF
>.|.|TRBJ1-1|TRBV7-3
TGTGCCAGCAGCCCACAGGCCCTGAACACTGAAGCTTTCTTT
CASSPQALNTEAFF
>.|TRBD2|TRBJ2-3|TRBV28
TGTGCCAGCAGTCCACCGGGACTAAACACAGATACGCAGTATTTT
CASSPPGLNTDTQYF
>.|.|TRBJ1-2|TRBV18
TGTGCCAGCTCACAGCTCGGACAGAACTATGGCTACACCTTC
CASSQLGQNYGYTF
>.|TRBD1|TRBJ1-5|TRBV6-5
TGTGCCAGCAGCGGACAGGAGGGTCAGCCCCAGCATTTT
CASSGQEGQPQHF
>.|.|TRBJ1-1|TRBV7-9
TGTGCCACGCAACAGGCGTCTGGGAACACTGAAGCTTTCTTT
CATQQASGNTEAFF
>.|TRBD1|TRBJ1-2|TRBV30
TGTGCCTGGAGTGCGACAGGGGATGGGTATGGCTACACCTTC
CAWSATGDGYGYTF
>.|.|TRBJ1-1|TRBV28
TGTGCCAGCAGGACAGTTAACACTGAAGCTTTCTTT
CASRTVNTEAFF
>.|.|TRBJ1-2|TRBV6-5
TGTGCCAGCAGTTACCTGCGGGGCCGGGGGGGCTACACCTTC
CASSYLRGRGGYTF
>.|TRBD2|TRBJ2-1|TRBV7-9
TGTGCCAGCAGCTTGCTAGCGGGAGGCAATGAGCAGTTCTTC
CASSLLAGGNEQFF
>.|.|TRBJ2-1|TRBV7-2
TGTGCCAGCAGCCCAGGGTCCTACAATGAGCAGTTCTTC
CASSPGSYNEQFF
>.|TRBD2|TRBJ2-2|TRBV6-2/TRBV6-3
TGTGCCAGCAGTTACATCCCCCAAGCGGGAGCAGGTTACACCGGGGAGCTGTTTTTT
CASSYIPQAGAGYTGELFF
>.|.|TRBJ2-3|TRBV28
TGTGCCAGCAGTTTGCAGGGGTTGGAAGATACGCAGTATTTT
CASSLQGLEDTQYF
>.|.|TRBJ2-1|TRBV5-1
TGCGCCAGCAGCTTGGTCGGGGTCCATGAGCAGTTCTTC
CASSLVGVHEQFF
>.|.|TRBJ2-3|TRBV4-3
TGCGCCAGCAGCCAAGATGCTCCGACTAGCACAGATACGCAGTATTTT
CASSQDAPTSTDTQYF
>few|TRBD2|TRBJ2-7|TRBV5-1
TGCGCCAGCACCCCTGGGCCGGGACTAGCGGGAATTCTCTCCTACGAGCAGTACTTC
CASTPGPGLAGILSYEQYF
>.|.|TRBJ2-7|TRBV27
TGTGCCATCGGACAGCGCTACGAGCAGTACTTC
CAIGQRYEQYF
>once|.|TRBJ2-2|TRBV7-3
TGTGCCAGCAGCGTGACAGCCTCGAACACCGGGGAGCTGTTTTTT
CASSVTASNTGELFF
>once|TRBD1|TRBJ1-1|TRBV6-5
TGTGCCAGCAGGGGACAGCGGAACACTGAAGCTTTCTTT
CASRGQRNTEAFF
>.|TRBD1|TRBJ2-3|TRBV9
TGTGCCAGCAGCGTACTCGACAGGGTTGAAGATACGCAGTATTTT
CASSVLDRVEDTQYF
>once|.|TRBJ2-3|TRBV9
TGTGCCAGCAGCGTAGCAGACACAGATACGCAGTATTTT
CASSVADTDTQYF
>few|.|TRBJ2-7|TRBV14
TGTGCCAGCAGTCCCTTAGGCGGGTTCGCCGAGCAGTACTTC
CASSPLGGFAEQYF
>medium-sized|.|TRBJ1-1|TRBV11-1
TGTGCCAGCAGCATGGACAGCATGAACACTGAAGCTTTCTTT
CASSMDSMNTEAFF
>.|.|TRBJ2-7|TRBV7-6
TGTGCCAGCAGCTTAGAGGCAGGGCAGAAAATCTCCTACGAGCAGTACTTC
CASSLEAGQKISYEQYF
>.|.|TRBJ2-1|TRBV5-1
TGCGCCAGCAGCGCCCTCGGGGGTACCTCGCGGGGTGAGCAGTTCTTC
CASSALGGTSRGEQFF
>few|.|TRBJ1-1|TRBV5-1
TGCGCCAGCGAACAGGGAGGGGGCACTGAAGCTTTCTTT
CASEQGGGTEAFF
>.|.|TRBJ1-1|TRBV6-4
TGTGCCAGCCGCCTGGAGGGGGGGCAGGGCACTGAAGCTTTCTTT
CASRLEGGQGTEAFF
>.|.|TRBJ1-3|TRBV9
TGTGCCAGCAGCGGGTTGAGTGGAAACACCATATATTTT
CASSGLSGNTIYF
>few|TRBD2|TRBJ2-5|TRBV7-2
TGTGCCAGCAGCTTATTCCTAAGGGGTACAGCGGGATTAGAGACCCAGTACTTC
CASSLFLRGTAGLETQYF
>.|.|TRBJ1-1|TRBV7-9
TGTGCCAGCAGCTTTCAGAACACTGAAGCTTTCTTT
CASSFQNTEAFF